The 30 T cell receptor beta chains given below trace back to one sample, sequenced in a study of control samples from healthy donors and cancer patients. The method was immunoSEQ multiplex PCR; TCRdb's version includes in-frame clones alone and lacks a portion of them. The sample includes around 190,000 clones, 90% to 95% of them seen just once. Sequenced material: blood. These receptors were taken from a young man in good health.

This chain connects TRBV28 to TRBJ1-1, with D perhaps matching TRBD1 (5 bases). V dropped 10 bases and J dropped 0 bases, with 12 bases sitting between them. Germline V gives CDR1 MDHEN, CDR2 SYDVKM. This CDR3 has 13 amino acids. The DNA for the CDR3 is TGTGCCACCAGACAGCTCATGAACACTGAAGCTTTCTTT. This translates into CATRQLMNTEAFF. Complete variable domain (other parts from reference TRBV28 and TRBJ1-1): DVKVTQSSRYLVKRTGEKVFLECVQDMDHENMFWYRQDPGLGLRLIYFSYDVKMKEKGDIPEGYSVSREKKERFSLILESASTNQTSMYLCATRQLMNTEAFFGQGTRLTVV.

The chain is built from TRBV3-1 (or the pseudogene TRBV3-2) and TRBJ2-7; 15 nucleotides align to TRBD2. The trim removed 1 base at V and 2 bases at J, leaving 0 bases unmatched. The CDR3 loop spans 16 amino acids. Germline V gene lookup returns CDR1 LGHDT and CDR2 YNNKEL (reference sequence). The CDR3 loop is CASSQGTSGGAYEQYF. The CDR3 bases are TGTGCCAGCAGCCAAGGGACTAGCGGGGGGGCCTACGAGCAGTACTTC.

This chain links TRBV11-2 with TRBJ1-1; D not resolved. Germline values: CDR1 SGHAT, CDR2 FQNNGV. The CDR3 runs 14 residues. V shed 1 base and J shed 5 bases, with 11 bases lying between them. The DNA of the CDR3 is TGTGCCAGCAGCTTAGTAATCTTGGGAACTGAAGCTTTCTTT. Translation: CASSLVILGTEAFF.

The chain has TRBV10-1 and TRBJ2-1; 9 bases are shared with TRBD1. The V gene end was trimmed by 5 bases and the J gene end by 8 bases; junction bases not matched to a gene: 10. Per germline, CDR1 WNHNN and CDR2 SYGVQD (reference sequence). There are 15 residues in the CDR3. The CDR3 nucleotides are TGCGCCAGCAGTCTTAACAGGGGGCCTATGTATGAGCAGTTCTTC. It specifies CASSLNRGPMYEQFF.

V is TRBV24-1 and J is TRBJ2-1; a weak D match, TRBD2 (5 bases). V lost 4 bases and J lost 4, with 13 bases in between. The CDR3 spans 15 residues. Germline CDR1 is KGHDR and CDR2 is SFDVKD. CDR3 coding DNA: TGTGCCACCAGTGACTTCGGCCGGGGATACAATGAGCAGTTCTTC. It codes for CATSDFGRGYNEQFF.

The V call is TRBV7-9, the J call TRBJ2-2, with D hard to call. Germline loops: CDR1 SEHNR, CDR2 FQNEAQ (reference sequence). The CDR3 sequence is 14 residues long. V was shortened by 5 bases and J by 5 bases, with 12 bases between the two germline ends. The chain's CDR3 is CASSPLPNTGELFF. The CDR3 nucleotides read TGTGCCAGCAGCCCTCTCCCAAATACCGGGGAGCTGTTTTTT.

The chain carries TRBV23-1 and TRBJ2-4; 14 bases are shared with TRBD2. TRBV23-1 is known as an ORF, though its function is uncertain. V lost 2 bases to trimming and J lost 6 bases; unmatched junction nucleotides: 21. The CDR3 runs to 22 residues. CDR3 sequence: CASSQPWRPGLAGAARRNIQYF. CDR3 nucleotides: TGCGCCAGCAGTCAACCGTGGCGTCCGGGACTAGCGGGAGCGGCTCGGAGAAACATTCAGTACTTC.

The count of this clone is one. The rearrangement joins TRBV2 to TRBJ1-5; unclear D gene. This CDR3 is 15 amino acids long. V lost 8 bases and J lost 2, with 16 bases in between. Germline assignment: CDR1 SNHLY and CDR2 FYNNEI. CDR3 coding DNA: TGTGCCAGCCTAGCGGTGGCAGCAGGCAATCAGCCCCAGCATTTT. Translating it yields CASLAVAAGNQPQHF.

The chain carries TRBV7-2 and TRBJ2-2; D not resolved. Trimming took 3 bases from V and 6 from J, leaving 5 bases between them. The germline CDR1 and CDR2 sequences are SGHTA and FQGNSA. CDR3 length: 12 residues. CDR3 amino acids: CASSFPAGELFF. The CDR3, as DNA: TGTGCCAGCAGCTTCCCGGCCGGGGAGCTGTTTTTT.

The chain couples TRBV6-5 to TRBJ2-7; TRBD1 aligns across 7 bases. Per germline, CDR1 MNHEY and CDR2 SVGAGI. V trimming: 8 bases; J trimming: 6 bases; junction bases outside the gene matches: 10. The CDR3 has 13 amino acids. The CDR3 DNA follows: TGTGCCAGCGGGACGACAGGGATCGGCGAGCAGTACTTC. This gives the protein CASGTTGIGEQYF.

The table lists this clone with a count of one. The rearrangement joins TRBV28 to TRBJ1-4; D possibly corresponds to TRBD1 (6 bases). The CDR3 is made up of 13 amino acids. Germline assignment: CDR1 MDHEN and CDR2 SYDVKM. The V and J ends lost 9 bases and 5 bases respectively, with 13 bases between them. In DNA form, the CDR3 reads TGTGCCAGTAATCAGGGGCTGAATGAAAAACTGTTTTTT. Translating it yields CASNQGLNEKLFF.

V is TRBV9 and J is TRBJ1-3, with D maybe TRBD1 (6 bases). Germline values: CDR1 SGDLS, CDR2 YYNGEE. The length of the CDR3 is 16 residues. V dropped 3 bases and J dropped 1 base, with 14 bases sitting between them. Here the CDR3 reads CASSGTQGKSGNTIYF. CDR3 in DNA: TGTGCCAGCAGCGGAACACAGGGCAAGTCTGGAAACACCATATATTTT.

This chain connects TRBV4-3 to TRBJ2-7; 8 bases are shared with TRBD1. Losses at the gene ends were 4 bases for V and 2 bases for J; bases not matched to a gene: 7. Germline V gives CDR1 LGHNA, CDR2 YSLEER. The CDR3 totals 15 residues. Written as DNA, the CDR3 is TGCGCCAGCAGCCCCGGGACAGGCAACCCCTACGAGCAGTACTTC. The encoded protein is CASSPGTGNPYEQYF.

V gene TRBV19 combines with J gene TRBJ2-1; 10 bases line up with TRBD2. V lost 4 bases to trimming and J lost 9 bases; unmatched junction nucleotides: 3. Germline V gene data show CDR1 as LNHDA and CDR2 as SQIVND (reference sequence). This CDR3 is built from 13 residues. This CDR3 reads CASSTLAGGEQFF. DNA for the CDR3: TGTGCCAGTAGTACCTTAGCGGGAGGTGAGCAGTTCTTC.

The chain couples TRBV9 to TRBJ2-1; 7 bases agree with TRBD2. CDR1 is SGDLS, CDR2 YYNGEE, per germline. This CDR3 has 15 residues. J gave up 6 bases and V 5 bases, and 11 bases lay outside the gene matches. CDR3: CASSPRDYPLNEQFF. In nucleotides, the CDR3 is TGTGCCAGCAGTCCGAGGGACTACCCTCTCAATGAGCAGTTCTTC.

This sequence joins TRBV3-1 (or the pseudogene TRBV3-2) and TRBJ2-3; TRBD1 matches 8 bases. V lost 0 bases and J lost 2; bases outside the gene matches: 4. The CDR3 extends over 16 amino acids. CDR1 is LGHDT and CDR2 is YNNKEL in the germline V gene (reference sequence). The CDR3 is CASSQDGGQVTDTQYF. The CDR3 DNA is TGTGCCAGCAGCCAAGATGGGGGACAGGTCACAGATACGCAGTATTTT.

The chain is built from TRBV7-9 and TRBJ2-1, with D possibly matching TRBD1 (6 bases). CDR3 size: 12 residues. Trimming took off 4 bases at V and 10 bases at J, with 11 bases between the two ends. The V gene's germline CDR1 is SEHNR and CDR2 FQNEAQ (reference sequence). The CDR3: CASSSQGTEQFF. CDR3 bases: TGTGCCAGCAGCTCCCAGGGGACCGAGCAGTTCTTC.

V is TRBV5-5 and J is TRBJ1-5; possible D gene TRBD1, 5 bases. With 1 base removed from V and 0 bases from J, the gap between germline ends came to 17 bases. Germline V gene lookup returns CDR1 SGHKS and CDR2 YYEKEE (reference sequence). The CDR3 is made up of 18 amino acids. The CDR3 spells CASSLFATGRYSNQPQHF. The CDR3 coding sequence is TGTGCCAGCAGCTTGTTTGCAACGGGGCGATATAGCAATCAGCCCCAGCATTTT.

The chain recombines TRBV28 with TRBJ2-4, with 7 bases matching TRBD1. After removal of 3 bases from V and 13 bases from J, the junction contained 9 bases not matched to a gene. Germline V gene sequence: CDR1 MDHEN, CDR2 SYDVKM. CDR3 length: 13 amino acids. CDR3 sequence reads: CASSFEHRGVQYF. The CDR3 DNA reads TGTGCCAGCAGTTTCGAGCACAGGGGTGTGCAGTACTTC.

The rearrangement uses TRBV6-6 and TRBJ2-7, with D possibly TRBD2 on 6 matching bases. The V gene lost 3 bases and the J gene lost 5 bases, with 11 bases spanning the gap. Germline V gene lookup returns CDR1 MNHNY and CDR2 SVGAGI (reference sequence). The CDR3 totals 13 residues. The CDR3 protein is CASSYSERDEQYF. CDR3 coding DNA: TGTGCCAGCAGTTATTCTGAGCGGGACGAGCAGTACTTC.

This chain connects TRBV4-3 to TRBJ2-7, with TRBD2 as a possible D gene (7 bases). Looked up from germline, CDR1 is LGHNA and CDR2 is YSLEER. This CDR3 is built from 15 residues. V was cut by 0 bases and J by 6 bases, with 15 bases left in between. CDR3 in DNA: TGCGCCAGCAGCCAAGATCGGGGGGACACCGCCGAGCAGTACTTC. Amino acid sequence: CASSQDRGDTAEQYF.

This rearrangement joins TRBV6-5 to TRBJ2-3; D might be TRBD2 (5 bases). Trimming cost V 5 bases and J 2 bases, with 8 bases left between them. Germline V gene lookup returns CDR1 MNHEY and CDR2 SVGAGI. The CDR3 has 13 residues. CDR3 DNA sequence: TGTGCCAGCAGTACTAGGCCCACAGATACGCAGTATTTT. This translates into CASSTRPTDTQYF.

CDR3 in amino acids: CASRIETGIYEQYF. For the CDR3, the DNA is TGCGCCAGCAGGATTGAGACAGGGATATACGAGCAGTACTTC. The chain uses TRBV5-1 and TRBJ2-7; 7 bases match TRBD1. CDR3 length: 14 amino acids. V dropped 5 bases and J dropped 4; count of bases not matched to a gene: 9. Germline V gene lookup returns CDR1 SGHRS and CDR2 YFSETQ.

The chain couples TRBV6-4 to TRBJ2-2, with 9 bases lining up with TRBD1. The CDR3 totals 17 residues. The germline gives CDR1 MRHNA, CDR2 SNTAGT. V lost 6 bases to trimming and J lost 1 base; unmatched junction nucleotides: 9. CDR3 nucleotides: TGTGCCAGCAGCCCATCGTGGGGACAGGGGAACACCGGGGAGCTGTTTTTT. It yields the protein CASSPSWGQGNTGELFF.

This chain connects TRBV30 to TRBJ2-1, with 9 bases aligning to TRBD2. Losses at the gene ends were 1 base for V and 5 bases for J; bases not matched to a gene: 6. The CDR3 is 15 amino acids. Germline loops: CDR1 GTSNPN, CDR2 SVGIG (reference sequence). This chain's CDR3 is CAWSEGGRGHNEQFF. CDR3 nucleotide sequence: TGTGCCTGGAGTGAGGGCGGGAGGGGACACAATGAGCAGTTCTTC.

The rearrangement uses TRBV28 and TRBJ1-4, with D perhaps TRBD1 (6 bases). This CDR3 contains 14 residues. Germline CDR1 MDHEN, CDR2 SYDVKM. Trimming took off 2 bases at V and 8 bases at J, with 12 bases between the two ends. The DNA of the CDR3 is TGTGCCAGCAGTTTACCAGGGGCTAGGGAAAAACTGTTTTTT. Amino acid sequence: CASSLPGAREKLFF.

This chain connects TRBV18 to TRBJ2-5, with 9 bases matching TRBD2. V lost 0 bases, J lost 5 bases, and 7 bases stayed unmatched. Germline-derived CDR1 and CDR2 are KGHSH and LQKENI. The CDR3 consists of 16 residues. The CDR3 nucleotides are TGTGCCAGCTCACCACCGGCGGGAGGGACCGGGGAGACCCAGTACTTC. Encoded protein: CASSPPAGGTGETQYF.

The DNA for the CDR3 is TGTGCCAGCAGCTTGGGGACAGGGGCGAGTCAGCCCCAGCATTTT. It codes for CASSLGTGASQPQHF. The J gene is TRBJ1-5, the V gene TRBV7-2; 10 bases fit TRBD1. Germline CDR1 and CDR2: SGHTA and FQGNSA. The J segment lost 6 bases and the V segment lost 3 bases, leaving 5 bases of the junction unmatched. The CDR3 sequence is 15 residues long.

This chain links TRBV30 with TRBJ1-3, with D unresolved. Trimming took 8 bases from V and 3 from J, leaving 17 bases between them. Per the germline V gene, CDR1 is GTSNPN and CDR2 is SVGIG (reference sequence). The CDR3 runs 14 residues. The CDR3 loop reads CANGVRESGNTIYF. CDR3 DNA sequence: TGTGCCAATGGAGTACGGGAGAGTGGAAACACCATATATTTT.

J is TRBJ1-5 and V is TRBV6-6; TRBD1 might be the D (5 bases). The CDR3 consists of 13 residues. CDR1 and CDR2 from the germline V gene are MNHNY and SVGAGI (reference sequence). Trimming took 8 bases from V and 0 from J, leaving 8 bases between them. For the CDR3, the DNA is TGTGCCAGCCAGGGATATAGCAATCAGCCCCAGCATTTT. Residues: CASQGYSNQPQHF.